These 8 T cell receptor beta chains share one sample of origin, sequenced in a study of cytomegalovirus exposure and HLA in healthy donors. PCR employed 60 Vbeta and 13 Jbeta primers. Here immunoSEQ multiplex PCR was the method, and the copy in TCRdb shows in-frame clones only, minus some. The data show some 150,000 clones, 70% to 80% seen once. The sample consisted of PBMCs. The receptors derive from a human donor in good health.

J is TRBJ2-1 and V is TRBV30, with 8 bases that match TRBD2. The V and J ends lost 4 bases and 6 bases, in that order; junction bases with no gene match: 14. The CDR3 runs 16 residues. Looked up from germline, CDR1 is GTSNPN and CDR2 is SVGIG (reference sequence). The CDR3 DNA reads TGTGCCTGGAATCAAAGGTTAACGGGGGGGACCAATGAGCAGTTCTTC. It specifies CAWNQRLTGGTNEQFF.

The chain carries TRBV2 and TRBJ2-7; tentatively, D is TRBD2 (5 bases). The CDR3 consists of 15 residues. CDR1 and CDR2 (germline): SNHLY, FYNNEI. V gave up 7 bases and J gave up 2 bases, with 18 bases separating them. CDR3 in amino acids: CASTHSRGEAYEQYF. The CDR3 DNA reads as TGTGCCAGCACTCACAGCCGGGGAGAGGCCTACGAGCAGTACTTC.

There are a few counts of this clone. The CDR3 DNA sequence: TGTGCCTGGAGTCGGCAGGGAAACTCTGGAAACACCATATATTTT. This encodes CAWSRQGNSGNTIYF. The chain is built from TRBV30 and TRBJ1-3; maybe TRBD1 (5 bases). The CDR3 has 15 amino acids. Per the germline V gene, CDR1 is GTSNPN and CDR2 is SVGIG (reference sequence). The V gene lost 2 bases and the J gene lost 0 bases, with 11 bases spanning the gap.

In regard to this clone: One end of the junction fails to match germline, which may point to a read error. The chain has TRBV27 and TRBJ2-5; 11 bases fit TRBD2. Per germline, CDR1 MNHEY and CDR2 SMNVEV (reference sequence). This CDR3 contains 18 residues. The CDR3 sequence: CASSLGPTSGISQGTQYF. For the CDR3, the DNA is TGTGCCAGCAGTTTAGGACCGACTAGCGGGATATCTCAAGGGACCCAGTACTTC.

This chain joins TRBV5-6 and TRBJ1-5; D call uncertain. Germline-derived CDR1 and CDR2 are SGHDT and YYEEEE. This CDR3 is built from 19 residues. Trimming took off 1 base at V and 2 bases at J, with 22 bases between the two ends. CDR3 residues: CASSLLAERGKYGNQPQHF. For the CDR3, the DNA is TGTGCCAGCAGCTTGTTGGCGGAGAGAGGGAAATATGGCAATCAGCCCCAGCATTTT.

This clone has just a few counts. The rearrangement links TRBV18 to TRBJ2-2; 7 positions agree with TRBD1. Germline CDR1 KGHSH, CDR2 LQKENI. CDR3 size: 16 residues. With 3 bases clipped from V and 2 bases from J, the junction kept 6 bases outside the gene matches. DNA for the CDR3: TGTGCCAGCTCACCCCAGGGACAGCGAAACACCGGGGAGCTGTTTTTT. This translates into CASSPQGQRNTGELFF.

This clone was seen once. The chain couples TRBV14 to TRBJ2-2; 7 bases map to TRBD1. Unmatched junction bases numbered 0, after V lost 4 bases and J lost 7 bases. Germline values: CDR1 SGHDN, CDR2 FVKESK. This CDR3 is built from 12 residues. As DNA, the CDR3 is TGTGCCAGCAGCCGACAGGGCGGGGAGCTGTTTTTT. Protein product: CASSRQGGELFF.

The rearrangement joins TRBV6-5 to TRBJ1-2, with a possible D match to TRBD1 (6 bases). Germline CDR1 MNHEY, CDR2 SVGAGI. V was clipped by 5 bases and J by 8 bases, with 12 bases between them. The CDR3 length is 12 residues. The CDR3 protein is CASSQQGRGYTF. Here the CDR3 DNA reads TGTGCCAGCAGTCAACAGGGTAGGGGCTACACCTTC.